This T cell receptor (beta chain) was recorded in a study of T cell repertoires in cytomegalovirus infection. Overall study: CMV infection together with matching HLA type was indicated by public TCR beta signatures. Regarding the study as a whole: Dominating the ex vivo response were HLA-C-restricted CMV-specific TCR beta clonotypes. Summed public TCR beta family frequency identified CMV carriers bearing the relevant HLA.

Each CDR3 protein gets one entry after TCRdb re-called the reads with MiXCR. The sample lists around 430,000 distinct CDR3 sequences, under 45% occurring once. This clonotype has just a few counts. Its antigen is undetermined. There are 14 residues in the CDR3. Unmatched junction bases numbered 5, after V lost 5 bases and J lost 3 bases. The sequencing here drew on cultured PBMCs, taken from culture after CMV antigen stimulation. The clonotype was recovered from a human donor in good health (CMV status not recorded). Some clones in this sample may be carry-over from other donors' samples. This chain joins TRBV12-3 or TRBV12-4 and TRBJ2-3; 7 bases map to TRBD2. The CDR3 region has the DNA TGTGCCAGCAGTCTGAGCGGGATAACAGATACGCAGTATTTT. Amino acid sequence: CASSLSGITDTQYF.